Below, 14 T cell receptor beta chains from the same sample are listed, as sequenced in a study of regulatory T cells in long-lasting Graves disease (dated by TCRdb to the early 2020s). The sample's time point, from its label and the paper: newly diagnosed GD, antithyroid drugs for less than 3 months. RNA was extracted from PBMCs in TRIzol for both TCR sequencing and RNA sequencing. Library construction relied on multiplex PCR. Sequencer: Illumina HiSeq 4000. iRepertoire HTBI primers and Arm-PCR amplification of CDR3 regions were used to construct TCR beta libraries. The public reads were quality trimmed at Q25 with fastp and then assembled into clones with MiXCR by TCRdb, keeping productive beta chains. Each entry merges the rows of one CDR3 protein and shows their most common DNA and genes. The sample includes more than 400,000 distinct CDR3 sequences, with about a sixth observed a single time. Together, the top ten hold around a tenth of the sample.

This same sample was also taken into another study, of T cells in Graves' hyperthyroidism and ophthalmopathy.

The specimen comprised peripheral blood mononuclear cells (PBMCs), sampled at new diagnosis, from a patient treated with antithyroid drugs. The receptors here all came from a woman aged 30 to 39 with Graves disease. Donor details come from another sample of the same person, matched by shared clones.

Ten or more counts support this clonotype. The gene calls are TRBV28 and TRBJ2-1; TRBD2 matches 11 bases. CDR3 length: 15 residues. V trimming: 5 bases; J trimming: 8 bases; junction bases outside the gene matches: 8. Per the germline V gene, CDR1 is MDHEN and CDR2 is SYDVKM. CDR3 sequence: CASSAPGTSGYEQFF. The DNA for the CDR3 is TGTGCCAGCAGTGCCCCCGGGACTAGCGGATATGAGCAGTTCTTC.

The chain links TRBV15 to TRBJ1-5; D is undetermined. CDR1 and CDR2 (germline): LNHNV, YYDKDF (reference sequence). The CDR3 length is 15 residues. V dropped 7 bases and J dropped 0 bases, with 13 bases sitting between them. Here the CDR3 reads CATKTDPHSNQPQHF. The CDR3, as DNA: TGTGCCACCAAAACGGACCCTCATAGCAATCAGCCCCAGCATTTT.

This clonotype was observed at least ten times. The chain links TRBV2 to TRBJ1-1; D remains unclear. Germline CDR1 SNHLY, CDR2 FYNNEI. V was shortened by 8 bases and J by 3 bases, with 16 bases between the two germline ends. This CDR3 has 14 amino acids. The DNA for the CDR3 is TGTGCCAGCTCTCGAAGCGCGGGGTACACTGAAGCTTTCTTT. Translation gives CASSRSAGYTEAFF. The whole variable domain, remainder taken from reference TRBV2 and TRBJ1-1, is EPEVTQTPSHQVTQMGQEVILRCVPISNHLYFYWYRQILGQKVEFLVSFYNNEISEKSEIFDDQFSVERPDGSNFTLKIRSTKLEDSAMYFCASSRSAGYTEAFFGQGTRLTVV.

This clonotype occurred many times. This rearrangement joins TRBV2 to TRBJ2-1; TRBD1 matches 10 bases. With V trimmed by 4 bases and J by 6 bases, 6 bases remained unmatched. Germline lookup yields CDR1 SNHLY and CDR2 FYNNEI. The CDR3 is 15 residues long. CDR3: CASSGQGAFLNEQFF. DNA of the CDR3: TGTGCCAGCAGTGGACAGGGGGCGTTTCTCAATGAGCAGTTCTTC. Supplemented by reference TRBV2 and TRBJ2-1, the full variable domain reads EPEVTQTPSHQVTQMGQEVILRCVPISNHLYFYWYRQILGQKVEFLVSFYNNEISEKSEIFDDQFSVERPDGSNFTLKIRSTKLEDSAMYFCASSGQGAFLNEQFFGPGTRLTVL.

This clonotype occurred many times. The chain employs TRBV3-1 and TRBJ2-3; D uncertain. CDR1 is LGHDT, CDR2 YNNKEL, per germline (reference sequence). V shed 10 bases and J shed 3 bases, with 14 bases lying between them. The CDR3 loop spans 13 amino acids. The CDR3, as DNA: TGTGCCACCTCCCCCGTCGATACAGATACGCAGTATTTT. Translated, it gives CATSPVDTDTQYF.

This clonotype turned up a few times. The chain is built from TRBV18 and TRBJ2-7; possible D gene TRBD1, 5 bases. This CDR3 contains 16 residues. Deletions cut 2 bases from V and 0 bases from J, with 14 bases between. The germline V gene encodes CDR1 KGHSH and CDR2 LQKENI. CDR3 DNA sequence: TGTGCCAGCTCACCAGAGGACACATTGAGCTCCTACGAGCAGTACTTC. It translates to CASSPEDTLSSYEQYF.

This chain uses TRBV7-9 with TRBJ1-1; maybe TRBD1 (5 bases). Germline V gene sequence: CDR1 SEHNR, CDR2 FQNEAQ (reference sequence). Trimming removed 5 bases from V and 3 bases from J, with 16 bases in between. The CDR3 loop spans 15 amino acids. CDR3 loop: CASSHNQGLDTEAFF. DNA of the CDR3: TGTGCCAGCAGCCACAACCAGGGTCTGGACACTGAAGCTTTCTTT.

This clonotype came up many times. DNA for the CDR3: TGTGCCAGCAGTTCCATTAGCGGGAGTTCCTACGAGCAGTACTTC. The encoded protein is CASSSISGSSYEQYF. The V and J genes are TRBV27 and TRBJ2-7; 9 bases are a match to TRBD2. The CDR3 contains 15 residues. V shed 4 bases and J 1 base; nucleotides not matched to a gene: 5. Germline V gives CDR1 MNHEY, CDR2 SMNVEV (reference sequence).

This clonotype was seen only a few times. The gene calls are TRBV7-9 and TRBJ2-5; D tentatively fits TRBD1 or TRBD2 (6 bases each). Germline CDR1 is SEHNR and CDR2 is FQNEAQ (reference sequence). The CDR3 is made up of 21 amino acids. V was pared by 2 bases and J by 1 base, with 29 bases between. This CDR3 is CASSLPLGGPGIWSTQETQYF. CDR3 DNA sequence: TGTGCCAGCAGCTTACCATTGGGGGGCCCGGGGATTTGGTCGACCCAAGAGACCCAGTACTTC.

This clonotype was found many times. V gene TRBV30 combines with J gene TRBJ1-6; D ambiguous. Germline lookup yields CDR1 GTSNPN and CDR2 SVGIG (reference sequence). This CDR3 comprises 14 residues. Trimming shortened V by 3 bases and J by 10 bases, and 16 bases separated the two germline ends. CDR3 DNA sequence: TGTGCCTGGAGGCAACCCGCCGGGGTATCACCCCTCCACTTT. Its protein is CAWRQPAGVSPLHF.

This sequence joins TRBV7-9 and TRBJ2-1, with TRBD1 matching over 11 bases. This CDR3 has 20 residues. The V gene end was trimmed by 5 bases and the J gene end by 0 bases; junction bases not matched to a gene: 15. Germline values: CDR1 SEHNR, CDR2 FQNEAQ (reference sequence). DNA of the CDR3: TGTGCCAGCAGCCCACTACCGGGACAGGGGGGAAAAAGCTCCTACAATGAGCAGTTCTTC. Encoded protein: CASSPLPGQGGKSSYNEQFF.

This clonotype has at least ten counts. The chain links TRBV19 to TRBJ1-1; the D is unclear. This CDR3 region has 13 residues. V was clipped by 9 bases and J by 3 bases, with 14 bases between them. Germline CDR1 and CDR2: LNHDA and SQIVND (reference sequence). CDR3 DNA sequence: TGTGCCAGCCGTAGGACTGGGGACACTGAAGCTTTCTTT. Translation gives CASRRTGDTEAFF.

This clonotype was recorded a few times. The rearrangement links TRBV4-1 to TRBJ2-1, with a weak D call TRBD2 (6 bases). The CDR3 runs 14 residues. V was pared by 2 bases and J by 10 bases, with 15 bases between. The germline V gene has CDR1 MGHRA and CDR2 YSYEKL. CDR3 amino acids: CASSQSGGWSEQFF. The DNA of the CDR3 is TGCGCCAGCAGCCAAAGCGGAGGGTGGAGCGAGCAGTTCTTC.

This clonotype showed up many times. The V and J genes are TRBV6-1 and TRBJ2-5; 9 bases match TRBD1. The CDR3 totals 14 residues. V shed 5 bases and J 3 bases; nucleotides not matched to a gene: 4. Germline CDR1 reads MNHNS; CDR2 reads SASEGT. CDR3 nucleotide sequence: TGTGCCAGCAGTCTCCGGGACAGGGAAGAGACCCAGTACTTC. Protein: CASSLRDREETQYF.